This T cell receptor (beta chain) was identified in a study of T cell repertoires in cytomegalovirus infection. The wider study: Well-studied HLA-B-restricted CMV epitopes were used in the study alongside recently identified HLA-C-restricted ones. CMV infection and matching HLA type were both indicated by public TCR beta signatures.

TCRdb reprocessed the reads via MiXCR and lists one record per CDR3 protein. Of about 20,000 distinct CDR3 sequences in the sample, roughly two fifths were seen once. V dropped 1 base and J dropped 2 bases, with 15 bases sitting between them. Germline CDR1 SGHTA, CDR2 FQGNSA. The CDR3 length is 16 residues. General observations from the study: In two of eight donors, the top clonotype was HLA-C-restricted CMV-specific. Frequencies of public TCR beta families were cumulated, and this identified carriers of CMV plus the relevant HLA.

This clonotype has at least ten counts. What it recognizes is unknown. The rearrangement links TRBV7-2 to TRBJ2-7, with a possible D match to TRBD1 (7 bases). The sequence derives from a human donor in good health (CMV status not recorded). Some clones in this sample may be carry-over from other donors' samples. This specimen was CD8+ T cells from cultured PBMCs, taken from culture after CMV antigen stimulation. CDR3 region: CASSLDRRRGAYEQYF. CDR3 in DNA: TGTGCCAGCAGCTTAGATCGGCGCAGGGGGGCCTACGAGCAGTACTTC.